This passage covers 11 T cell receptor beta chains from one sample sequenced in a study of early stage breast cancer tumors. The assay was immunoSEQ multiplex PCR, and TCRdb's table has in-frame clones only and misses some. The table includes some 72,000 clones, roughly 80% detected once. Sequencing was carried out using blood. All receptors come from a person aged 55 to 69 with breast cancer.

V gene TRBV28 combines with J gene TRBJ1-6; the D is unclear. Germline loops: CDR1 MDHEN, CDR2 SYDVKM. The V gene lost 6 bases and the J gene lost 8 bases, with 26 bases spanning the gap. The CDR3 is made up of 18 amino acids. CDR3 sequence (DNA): TGTGCCAGCAGCATCTCCTCCGGTATAGGGAGTACGGATTCACCCCTCCACTTT. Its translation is CASSISSGIGSTDSPLHF.

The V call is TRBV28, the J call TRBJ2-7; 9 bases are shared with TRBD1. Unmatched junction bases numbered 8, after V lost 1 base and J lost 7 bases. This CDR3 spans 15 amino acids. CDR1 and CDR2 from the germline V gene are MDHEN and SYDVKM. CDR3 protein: CASSLSHRGREEQYF. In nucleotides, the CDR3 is TGTGCCAGCAGTTTATCCCACAGGGGGCGGGAAGAGCAGTACTTC.

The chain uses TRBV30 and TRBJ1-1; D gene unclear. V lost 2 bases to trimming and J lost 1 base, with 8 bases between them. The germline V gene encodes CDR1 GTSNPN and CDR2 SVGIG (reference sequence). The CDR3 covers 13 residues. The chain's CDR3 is CAWSQEANTEAFF. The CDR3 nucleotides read TGTGCCTGGAGTCAAGAAGCGAACACTGAAGCTTTCTTT.

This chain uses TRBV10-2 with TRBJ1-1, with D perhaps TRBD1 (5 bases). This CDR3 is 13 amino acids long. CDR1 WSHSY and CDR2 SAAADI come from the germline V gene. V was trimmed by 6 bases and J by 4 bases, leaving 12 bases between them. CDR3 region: CASRSSGGTEAFF. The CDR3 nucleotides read TGCGCCAGCAGATCCTCGGGGGGCACTGAAGCTTTCTTT.

CDR3 DNA sequence: TGCGCCAGCACCGACAATTCAGAGACCCAGTACTTC. Encoded protein: CASTDNSETQYF. The V call is TRBV10-2, the J call TRBJ2-5, with unresolved D. The CDR3 covers 12 residues. Trimming shortened V by 7 bases and J by 4 bases, and 10 bases separated the two germline ends. The V gene's germline CDR1 is WSHSY and CDR2 SAAADI.

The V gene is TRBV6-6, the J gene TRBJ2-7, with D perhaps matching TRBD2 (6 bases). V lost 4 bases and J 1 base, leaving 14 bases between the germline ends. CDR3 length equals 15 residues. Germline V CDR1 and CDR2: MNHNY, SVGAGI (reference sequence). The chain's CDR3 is CASSSPGLTSYEQYF. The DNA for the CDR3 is TGTGCCAGCAGTTCTCCGGGACTCACTTCCTACGAGCAGTACTTC.

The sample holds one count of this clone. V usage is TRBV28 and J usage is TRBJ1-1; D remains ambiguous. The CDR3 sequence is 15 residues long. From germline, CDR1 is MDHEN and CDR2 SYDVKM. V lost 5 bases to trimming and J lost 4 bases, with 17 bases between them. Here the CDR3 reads CASSRTTSRATEAFF. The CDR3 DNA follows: TGTGCCAGCAGTAGAACGACATCCCGGGCCACTGAAGCTTTCTTT.

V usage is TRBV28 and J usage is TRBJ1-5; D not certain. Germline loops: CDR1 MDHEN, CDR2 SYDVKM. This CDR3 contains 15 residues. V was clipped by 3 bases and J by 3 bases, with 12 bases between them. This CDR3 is CASSFGAPNNQPQHF. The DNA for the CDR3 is TGTGCCAGCAGTTTCGGCGCTCCTAACAATCAGCCCCAGCATTTT.

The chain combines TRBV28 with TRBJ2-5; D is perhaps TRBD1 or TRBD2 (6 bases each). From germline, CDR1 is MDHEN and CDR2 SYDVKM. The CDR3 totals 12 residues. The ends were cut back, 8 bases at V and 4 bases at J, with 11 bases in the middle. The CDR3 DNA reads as TGTGCCAGCGGCGGAGGGGGAGAGACCCAGTACTTC. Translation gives CASGGGGETQYF.

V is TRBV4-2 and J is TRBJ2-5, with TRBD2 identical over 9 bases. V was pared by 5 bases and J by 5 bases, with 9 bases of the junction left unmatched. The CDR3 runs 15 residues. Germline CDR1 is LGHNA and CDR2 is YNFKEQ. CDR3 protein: CASSTSAGGAETQYF. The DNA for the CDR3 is TGTGCCAGCAGCACATCAGCGGGAGGTGCGGAGACCCAGTACTTC.

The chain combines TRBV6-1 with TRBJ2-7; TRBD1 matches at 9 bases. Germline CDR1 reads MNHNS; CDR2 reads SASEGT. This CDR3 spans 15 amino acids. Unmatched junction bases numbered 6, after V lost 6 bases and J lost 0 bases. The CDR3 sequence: CASRRTGVPSYEQYF. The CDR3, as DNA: TGTGCCAGCAGAAGGACAGGGGTCCCCTCCTACGAGCAGTACTTC.